A single sample is the source of the 24 T cell receptor beta chains below, sequenced in a study of neurological immune-mediated disorders. TCRdb re-called the 5' RACE reads with MiXCR, one entry per CDR3 protein. This sample carries 25,000 to 35,000 distinct CDR3 sequences, about 12% of them seen once, and the ten largest clones take less than 9.5%. The sample consisted of PBMCs. The receptors stem from a man between 60 and 70 years old in good health.

This clonotype was found many times. The chain links TRBV25-1 to TRBJ2-7, with 7 bases identical to TRBD1. The CDR3 consists of 14 residues. The junction had 9 bases not matched to a gene; V was cut back by 4 bases and J by 6 bases. CDR1 is MGHDK and CDR2 is SYGVNS in the germline V gene. CDR3 sequence: CASSAQGTFAEQYF. The CDR3 coding sequence is TGTGCCAGCAGTGCACAGGGGACCTTCGCCGAGCAGTACTTC.

This clonotype has ten or more counts. The gene calls are TRBV9 and TRBJ2-5; D is unclear. CDR1 and CDR2 (germline): SGDLS, YYNGEE. The length of the CDR3 is 13 residues. V was shortened by 0 bases and J by 5 bases, with 8 bases between the two germline ends. CDR3 amino acids: CASSVAMGETQYF. CDR3 in DNA: TGTGCCAGCAGCGTAGCAATGGGGGAGACCCAGTACTTC.

The V and J genes are TRBV18 and TRBJ2-1, with 12 bases aligning to TRBD2. This CDR3 has 17 amino acids. V lost 3 bases and J lost 2; bases outside the gene matches: 5. Germline-derived CDR1 and CDR2 are KGHSH and LQKENI. The CDR3 DNA follows: TGTGCCAGCTCACCGGGGACTAGCGGGCATCCCTACAATGAGCAGTTCTTC. It yields the protein CASSPGTSGHPYNEQFF.

This clonotype was seen at least ten times. The V gene is TRBV7-2, the J gene TRBJ2-3; TRBD1 agrees at 10 bases. V shed 5 bases and J 4 bases; nucleotides not matched to a gene: 3. The CDR3 is made up of 14 amino acids. From germline, CDR1 is SGHTA and CDR2 FQGNSA. In DNA form, the CDR3 reads TGTGCCAGCAGCCGACAGGGGGCCGCAGATACGCAGTATTTT. This translates into CASSRQGAADTQYF.

There are many counts of this clonotype. V usage is TRBV5-1 and J usage is TRBJ1-1, with a weak D call TRBD1 (5 bases). Germline V gene lookup returns CDR1 SGHRS and CDR2 YFSETQ. Deletions cut 4 bases from V and 6 bases from J, with 19 bases between. There are 15 residues in the CDR3. The CDR3, as DNA: TGCGCCAGCAGCCGGGACGGTGGCAGGGTCGCTGAAGCTTTCTTT. As protein: CASSRDGGRVAEAFF. Using reference TRBV5-1 and TRBJ1-1 for the parts outside the CDR3, the full variable domain is KAGVTQTPRYLIKTRGQQVTLSCSPISGHRSVSWYQQTPGQGLQFLFEYFSETQRNKGNFPGRFSGRQFSNSRSEMNVSTLELGDSALYLCASSRDGGRVAEAFFGQGTRLTVV.

Ten or more counts support this clonotype. The rearrangement joins TRBV7-2 to TRBJ1-1; D perhaps matches TRBD1 (5 bases). Germline V lookup: CDR1 SGHTA, CDR2 FQGNSA. The CDR3 is 13 amino acids. V lost 2 bases and J lost 1, with 5 bases in between. CDR3 nucleotide sequence: TGTGCCAGCAGCTTAAGGGGGAACACTGAAGCTTTCTTT. Translated, it gives CASSLRGNTEAFF.

Ten or more counts support this clonotype. The chain is built from TRBV20-1 and TRBJ2-2, with D possibly TRBD2 on 6 matching bases. The CDR3 is 17 residues long. V was trimmed by 6 bases and J by 0 bases, leaving 20 bases between them. Germline V gene data show CDR1 as DFQATT and CDR2 as SNEGSKA (reference sequence). The DNA of the CDR3 is TGCAGTGCCCCCCAGGGCGGGGAGTTCGCGAACACCGGGGAGCTGTTTTTT. Translation gives CSAPQGGEFANTGELFF.

This clonotype was seen many times. This sequence joins TRBV10-3 and TRBJ1-6, with TRBD1 matching 7 bases. Germline V gene lookup returns CDR1 ENHRY and CDR2 SYGVKD. The junction had 9 bases not matched to a gene; V was cut back by 10 bases and J by 6 bases. The CDR3 contains 14 residues. The CDR3: CATQGGLTNSPLHF. CDR3 bases: TGTGCCACCCAGGGGGGGTTGACTAATTCACCCCTCCACTTT.

Ten or more counts support this clonotype. V usage is TRBV14 and J usage is TRBJ2-1, with 9 bases matching TRBD1. Germline V gives CDR1 SGHDN, CDR2 FVKESK. J was trimmed by 1 base and V by 4 bases; bases with no gene match: 8. CDR3 length equals 17 residues. The CDR3 DNA follows: TGTGCCAGCAGCCCCTCCCTCGGGACAGGGTCCTACAATGAGCAGTTCTTC. Its translation is CASSPSLGTGSYNEQFF.

The table lists this clonotype with many counts. This sequence joins TRBV4-3 and TRBJ2-3; 11 nucleotides match TRBD2. There are 16 residues in the CDR3. The V gene's germline CDR1 is LGHNA and CDR2 YSLEER. Trimming took 6 bases from V and 1 from J; bases not matched to a gene: 6. The DNA for the CDR3 is TGCGCCAGCAGACCGGGACTAGCGGAGGGCACAGATACGCAGTATTTT. Residues: CASRPGLAEGTDTQYF.

Worth noting for this clonotype: A much larger clone differs from this one at a single base, so this may be a read error. This chain connects TRBV6-2 or TRBV6-3 to TRBJ2-1; TRBD2 matches 11 bases. CDR1 is MNHEY and CDR2 is SVGEGT in the germline V gene. The CDR3 has 16 amino acids. V was clipped by 4 bases and J by 3 bases; unmatched bases: 5. The CDR3 DNA reads TGTGCCAGCAGTTTACTAGCGGGAGATTTCTACAATGAGCAGTTCTTC. Protein product: CASSLLAGDFYNEQFF.

This clonotype came up many times. The chain employs TRBV20-1 and TRBJ1-1, with D possibly being TRBD1 (5 bases). Germline V lookup: CDR1 DFQATT, CDR2 SNEGSKA (reference sequence). The CDR3 runs 13 residues. The V end was cut by 8 bases, the J end by 2 bases, with 15 bases between. CDR3 sequence (DNA): TGCAGTCCGTACCGGGGGGATAACACTGAAGCTTTCTTT. Amino acid sequence: CSPYRGDNTEAFF.

This rearrangement joins TRBV12-3 or TRBV12-4 to TRBJ2-3; 7 bases fit TRBD2. V was pared by 8 bases and J by 1 base, with 6 bases of the junction left unmatched. CDR3 length equals 14 residues. CDR3 amino acids: CASSRGGRTDTQYF. The DNA for the CDR3 is TGTGCCAGCTCACGGGGAGGGCGCACAGATACGCAGTATTTT.

The chain is built from TRBV15 and TRBJ2-2; 10 bases are shared with TRBD2. CDR3 size: 16 residues. Germline V gives CDR1 LNHNV, CDR2 YYDKDF (reference sequence). With 1 base clipped from V and 7 bases from J, the junction kept 6 bases outside the gene matches. The CDR3: CATSRATSGYIGELFF. The CDR3 bases are TGTGCCACCAGCAGAGCGACTAGCGGGTATATCGGGGAGCTGTTTTTT.

This clonotype was recorded many times. The chain carries TRBV9 and TRBJ2-1, with D perhaps matching TRBD2 (5 bases). CDR1 is SGDLS, CDR2 YYNGEE, per germline. The CDR3 is 15 residues long. The V end lost 1 base, the J end lost 6 bases, and 14 bases lay between the germline ends. CDR3 sequence: CASSVRTGLINEQFF. In nucleotides, the CDR3 is TGTGCCAGCAGCGTAAGGACGGGATTAATCAATGAGCAGTTCTTC.

This clonotype was counted ten times or more. V gene TRBV15 combines with J gene TRBJ2-5; unclear D gene. This CDR3 has 13 residues. CDR1 and CDR2 from the germline V gene are LNHNV and YYDKDF (reference sequence). Between the trimmed V and J ends, which lost 0 bases and 7 bases, there was a span of 9 bases. The CDR3 DNA sequence: TGTGCCACCAGCAGAGATATCATAGGGACCCAGTACTTC. Residues: CATSRDIIGTQYF.

This clonotype has more than one count but fewer than ten. This chain uses TRBV15 with TRBJ1-5; no reliable D call. V was shortened by 5 bases and J by 2 bases, with 7 bases between the two germline ends. The germline gives CDR1 LNHNV, CDR2 YYDKDF (reference sequence). The CDR3 is 13 amino acids. CDR3 nucleotide sequence: TGTGCCACCAGCCTCGAGCGCAATCAGCCCCAGCATTTT. This sequence encodes CATSLERNQPQHF.

The sample holds many counts of this clonotype. The J gene is TRBJ2-1, the V gene TRBV4-2; 13 nucleotides agree with TRBD2. From germline, CDR1 is LGHNA and CDR2 YNFKEQ. V gave up 1 base and J gave up 6 bases; unmatched junction bases: 3. The length of the CDR3 is 16 residues. The DNA for the CDR3 is TGTGCCAGCAGCCAAGTCGGGACTAGCGGGGCCAATGAGCAGTTCTTC. As protein: CASSQVGTSGANEQFF.

V usage is TRBV6-1 and J usage is TRBJ2-3; D is tentatively TRBD1 or TRBD2 (5 bases each). V lost 7 bases and J lost 2, with 10 bases in between. CDR3 length: 13 amino acids. Germline assignment: CDR1 MNHNS and CDR2 SASEGT. This chain's CDR3 is CASTGDATDTQYF. DNA for the CDR3: TGTGCCAGCACCGGGGACGCCACAGATACGCAGTATTTT.

This clonotype came up many times. CDR3 loop: CAISPKGLESTDTQYF. CDR3 nucleotides: TGTGCCATCAGTCCTAAGGGACTGGAAAGCACAGATACGCAGTATTTT. The chain couples TRBV10-3 to TRBJ2-3, with a weak D call TRBD2 (6 bases). V was cut by 5 bases and J by 0 bases, with 15 bases left in between. Germline V gene lookup returns CDR1 ENHRY and CDR2 SYGVKD. The CDR3 loop spans 16 amino acids.

This clonotype came up many times. The J gene is TRBJ1-5, the V gene TRBV12-3 or TRBV12-4; the match to TRBD1 covers 7 bases. Germline trimming cut 5 bases from V and 3 bases from J; bases unmatched to any gene: 4. The CDR3 has 14 residues. CDR3 amino acids: CASSRQGFNQPQHF. The CDR3 DNA reads TGTGCCAGCAGTAGACAGGGATTCAATCAGCCCCAGCATTTT.

This clonotype has a count of ten or more. The rearrangement joins TRBV12-3 or TRBV12-4 to TRBJ2-3; TRBD1 might be the D (7 bases). V shed 8 bases and J shed 4 bases, with 19 bases lying between them. The CDR3 spans 15 residues. For the CDR3, the DNA is TGTGCCAGCGCAACCCAGGGGGGCGCGGCAGATACGCAGTATTTT. Protein sequence: CASATQGGAADTQYF.

This clonotype has ten or more counts. The V and J genes are TRBV28 and TRBJ1-5; the D is unclear. There are 15 residues in the CDR3. CDR1 and CDR2 (germline): MDHEN, SYDVKM. The V end was cut by 6 bases, the J end by 0 bases, with 12 bases between. CDR3 in DNA: TGTGCCAGCAGCCCAATGGGGTCTAGCAATCAGCCCCAGCATTTT. Amino acid sequence: CASSPMGSSNQPQHF.

This clonotype was seen ten or more times. V and J are TRBV6-2 or TRBV6-3 and TRBJ2-2; no reliable D call. The CDR3 has 17 residues. Germline V CDR1 and CDR2: MNHEY, SVGEGT. V lost 8 bases and J 6 bases, leaving 25 bases between the germline ends. The CDR3 DNA reads TGTGCCAGCCGCGAGATTGGGGATGTGCCCGACGCCGGGGAGCTGTTTTTT. It specifies CASREIGDVPDAGELFF.